The 21 T cell receptor beta chains given below trace back to one sample, sequenced in a study of PD-L1 blockade in urothelial cancer. TCRdb's table, derived via immunoSEQ multiplex PCR, lists solely in-frame clones and lacks some. Of nearly 45,000 clones in the sample, roughly four fifths are singletons; the top ten hold around 13%. This sample's time point: peripheral blood 6 weeks after treatment start. Sample: PBMCs, taken around atezolizumab (anti-PD-L1) treatment. The receptors were gathered from a man aged 55-75 years with urothelial cancer.

This clone was picked up one time. V usage is TRBV27 and J usage is TRBJ2-7; TRBD1 aligns across 8 bases. The CDR3 spans 15 residues. J gave up 3 bases and V 9 bases, and 13 bases lay outside the gene matches. Germline V gives CDR1 MNHEY, CDR2 SMNVEV (reference sequence). The CDR3 loop reads CASRRSGGPYYEQYF. CDR3 coding DNA: TGTGCCAGTCGAAGGTCAGGGGGCCCCTACTACGAGCAGTACTTC.

This clone has only one observation. The chain couples TRBV7-2 to TRBJ2-3; perhaps TRBD2 as D (5 bases). Germline values: CDR1 SGHTA, CDR2 FQGNSA. Trimming stripped 0 bases from V and 2 bases from J, with 12 bases between. The CDR3 contains 16 residues. In DNA, the CDR3 is TGTGCCAGCAGCTTAGCCGGCGGGCCCAACACAGATACGCAGTATTTT. It yields the protein CASSLAGGPNTDTQYF.

This chain joins TRBV28 and TRBJ2-1, with D possibly matching TRBD1 (6 bases). This CDR3 spans 14 amino acids. The V gene's germline CDR1 is MDHEN and CDR2 SYDVKM. The V gene lost 3 bases and the J gene lost 7 bases, with 13 bases spanning the gap. Here the CDR3 reads CASSLNRERNEQFF. CDR3 nucleotide sequence: TGTGCCAGCAGTTTGAACAGGGAAAGGAATGAGCAGTTCTTC.

The chain uses TRBV19 and TRBJ1-2; weak D call: TRBD1 (6 bases). CDR3 length: 11 residues. The V end lost 5 bases, the J end lost 8 bases, and 9 bases lay between the germline ends. Per germline, CDR1 LNHDA and CDR2 SQIVND (reference sequence). CDR3 sequence: CASSFGTGYTF. For the CDR3, the DNA is TGTGCCAGTAGTTTTGGGACAGGCTACACCTTC.

This clone was seen more than once but under ten times. This chain links TRBV19 with TRBJ2-5; a possible D gene is TRBD2 (6 bases). The V and J ends lost 1 base and 4 bases respectively, with 13 bases between them. The CDR3 is 15 amino acids. Germline V gives CDR1 LNHDA, CDR2 SQIVND (reference sequence). CDR3 coding DNA: TGTGCCAGTAGTATAGGGGCCGGGAGCTTAGAGACCCAGTACTTC. This translates into CASSIGAGSLETQYF.

This chain links TRBV11-2 with TRBJ2-3; D gene uncertain. The germline V gene has CDR1 SGHAT and CDR2 FQNNGV. CDR3 length: 14 amino acids. Trimming left V 2 bases short and J 5 bases short, with 11 bases between. CDR3 residues: CASSLTPRGDTQYF. The CDR3 DNA follows: TGTGCCAGCAGCTTAACCCCCAGAGGAGATACGCAGTATTTT. Full variable domain (missing parts from reference TRBV11-2 and TRBJ2-3): EAGVAQSPRYKIIEKRQSVAFWCNPISGHATLYWYQQILGQGPKLLIQFQNNGVVDDSQLPKDRFSAERLKGVDSTLKIQPAKLEDSAVYLCASSLTPRGDTQYFGPGTRLTVL.

This clone was counted a single time. V gene TRBV30 combines with J gene TRBJ2-7; TRBD2 matches 7 bases. Germline V gives CDR1 GTSNPN, CDR2 SVGIG (reference sequence). J lost 5 bases, V lost 3 bases, and 10 bases had no gene match. The CDR3 totals 14 residues. This CDR3 is CAWRPVLADDEQYF. The CDR3 DNA sequence: TGTGCCTGGAGACCCGTCCTAGCGGATGACGAGCAGTACTTC.

The chain is built from TRBV5-1 and TRBJ2-3; 9 nucleotides match TRBD2. CDR3 length equals 18 residues. J lost 0 bases, V lost 0 bases, and 8 bases had no gene match. The V gene's germline CDR1 is SGHRS and CDR2 YFSETQ. DNA of the CDR3: TGCGCCAGCAGCTTGGGGGCTAGCGGGACCTCTAGCACAGATACGCAGTATTTT. This translates into CASSLGASGTSSTDTQYF. Looking up the rest from reference TRBV5-1 and TRBJ2-3 gives the full variable domain: KAGVTQTPRYLIKTRGQQVTLSCSPISGHRSVSWYQQTPGQGLQFLFEYFSETQRNKGNFPGRFSGRQFSNSRSEMNVSTLELGDSALYLCASSLGASGTSSTDTQYFGPGTRLTVL.

The chain joins TRBV6-5 to TRBJ2-7; 14 nucleotides align to TRBD2. The CDR3 runs to 14 residues. The germline V gene encodes CDR1 MNHEY and CDR2 SVGAGI. V trimming: 5 bases; J trimming: 5 bases; junction bases outside the gene matches: 2. The CDR3 DNA reads TGTGCCAGCAGTCCGGGACTAGCGGGGGACGAGCAGTACTTC. Its translation is CASSPGLAGDEQYF.

The chain has TRBV5-4 and TRBJ2-3, with D unclear. Trimming removed 0 bases from V and 6 bases from J, with 17 bases in between. In germline, CDR1 is SGHNT, CDR2 YYREEE (reference sequence). The length of the CDR3 is 16 residues. CDR3: CASSLAGSQIFDTQYF. The CDR3 DNA sequence: TGTGCCAGCAGCTTGGCAGGATCTCAGATTTTTGATACGCAGTATTTT. Full variable domain (missing parts from reference TRBV5-4 and TRBJ2-3): ETGVTQSPTHLIKTRGQQVTLRCSSQSGHNTVSWYQQALGQGPQFIFQYYREEENGRGNFPPRFSGLQFPNYSSELNVNALELDDSALYLCASSLAGSQIFDTQYFGPGTRLTVL.

The gene calls are TRBV28 and TRBJ1-2; D is uncertain. With 6 bases removed from V and 2 bases from J, the gap between germline ends came to 4 bases. This CDR3 contains 11 residues. Germline CDR1 MDHEN, CDR2 SYDVKM. CDR3 coding DNA: TGTGCCAGCAGCGGGAACTATGGCTACACCTTC. It codes for CASSGNYGYTF.

V and J are TRBV7-2 and TRBJ1-2; 7 positions agree with TRBD1. CDR3 length: 13 residues. Germline V CDR1 and CDR2: SGHTA, FQGNSA. J gave up 8 bases and V 0 bases, and 3 bases lay outside the gene matches. CDR3 protein: CASSLARGQGYTF. CDR3 DNA sequence: TGTGCCAGCAGCTTAGCGAGGGGGCAAGGCTACACCTTC.

The rearrangement joins TRBV7-8 to TRBJ2-1, with TRBD1 as a possible D gene (5 bases). Trimming took off 6 bases at V and 5 bases at J, with 20 bases between the two ends. Germline CDR1 reads SGHVS; CDR2 reads FQNEAQ. The CDR3 sequence is 16 residues long. CDR3 in DNA: TGTGCCAGCAGACCAGGGATCCTGGTGCTAAACAATGAGCAGTTCTTC. As protein: CASRPGILVLNNEQFF.

V and J are TRBV7-9 and TRBJ1-1; 9 positions agree with TRBD1. The CDR3 sequence is 15 residues long. Trimming removed 5 bases from V and 4 bases from J; junction bases left unmatched: 8. CDR1 SEHNR and CDR2 FQNEAQ come from the germline V gene (reference sequence). The CDR3 is CASSPHGQGSTEAFF. In DNA, the CDR3 is TGTGCCAGCAGCCCACATGGACAGGGGAGCACTGAAGCTTTCTTT.

The rearrangement joins TRBV19 to TRBJ2-1, with a possible D match to TRBD2 (5 bases). The V and J ends lost 5 bases and 0 bases respectively, with 8 bases between them. The CDR3 extends over 14 amino acids. Germline V gene data show CDR1 as LNHDA and CDR2 as SQIVND (reference sequence). The CDR3 loop reads CASSRTHSYNEQFF. The DNA for the CDR3 is TGTGCCAGTAGTCGGACTCACTCCTACAATGAGCAGTTCTTC.

This clone occurred a few times. The chain joins TRBV4-1 to TRBJ1-2, with D possibly being TRBD1 (6 bases). V was pared by 4 bases and J by 5 bases, with 20 bases between. Germline values: CDR1 MGHRA, CDR2 YSYEKL. The CDR3 has 16 amino acids. CDR3 residues: CASSPEAGGGGYGYTF. CDR3 DNA sequence: TGCGCCAGCAGCCCCGAGGCGGGGGGCGGAGGGTATGGCTACACCTTC.

The CDR3 coding sequence is TGTGCCAGCAGCTCCGGGACAGGACTGGCCTACGAGCAGTACTTC. This translates into CASSSGTGLAYEQYF. The chain has TRBV5-5 and TRBJ2-7; 8 nucleotides align to TRBD1. V shed 3 bases, J shed 2 bases, and the junction held 7 bases outside the gene matches. This CDR3 has 15 amino acids. CDR1 is SGHKS and CDR2 is YYEKEE in the germline V gene (reference sequence).

The rearrangement joins TRBV7-8 to TRBJ1-6; D remains ambiguous. CDR1 is SGHVS, CDR2 FQNEAQ, per germline. CDR3 size: 13 residues. V was pared by 2 bases and J by 5 bases, with 4 bases between. CDR3 amino acids: CASSLNNNSPLHF. The CDR3 DNA is TGTGCCAGCAGCTTAAACAATAATTCACCCCTCCACTTT.

This clone has only a few counts. The CDR3 bases are TGCAGCGTGCCCAAGGGACAGGGCGGAGAGACCCAGTACTTC. This sequence encodes CSVPKGQGGETQYF. The genes are TRBV29-1 and TRBJ2-5; 9 positions match TRBD1. Germline trimming cut 6 bases from V and 4 bases from J; bases unmatched to any gene: 9. This CDR3 comprises 14 residues. CDR1 SQVTM and CDR2 ANQGSEA come from the germline V gene.

The V gene is TRBV28, the J gene TRBJ1-6, with 11 bases aligning to TRBD1. CDR1 and CDR2 from the germline V gene are MDHEN and SYDVKM. The CDR3 runs to 15 residues. Trimming cost V 3 bases and J 8 bases; bases outside gene matches: 3. The CDR3, as DNA: TGTGCCAGCAGTTTGGGGACAGGGGGAGATTCACCCCTCCACTTT. Its translation is CASSLGTGGDSPLHF.

The chain is built from TRBV5-1 and TRBJ2-3, with a possible D match to TRBD2 (6 bases). CDR3 size: 14 residues. Per the germline V gene, CDR1 is SGHRS and CDR2 is YFSETQ. The V and J ends lost 0 bases and 6 bases respectively, with 11 bases between them. The CDR3 is CASSLDPAGDTQYF. CDR3 coding DNA: TGCGCCAGCAGCTTGGACCCTGCGGGGGATACGCAGTATTTT.